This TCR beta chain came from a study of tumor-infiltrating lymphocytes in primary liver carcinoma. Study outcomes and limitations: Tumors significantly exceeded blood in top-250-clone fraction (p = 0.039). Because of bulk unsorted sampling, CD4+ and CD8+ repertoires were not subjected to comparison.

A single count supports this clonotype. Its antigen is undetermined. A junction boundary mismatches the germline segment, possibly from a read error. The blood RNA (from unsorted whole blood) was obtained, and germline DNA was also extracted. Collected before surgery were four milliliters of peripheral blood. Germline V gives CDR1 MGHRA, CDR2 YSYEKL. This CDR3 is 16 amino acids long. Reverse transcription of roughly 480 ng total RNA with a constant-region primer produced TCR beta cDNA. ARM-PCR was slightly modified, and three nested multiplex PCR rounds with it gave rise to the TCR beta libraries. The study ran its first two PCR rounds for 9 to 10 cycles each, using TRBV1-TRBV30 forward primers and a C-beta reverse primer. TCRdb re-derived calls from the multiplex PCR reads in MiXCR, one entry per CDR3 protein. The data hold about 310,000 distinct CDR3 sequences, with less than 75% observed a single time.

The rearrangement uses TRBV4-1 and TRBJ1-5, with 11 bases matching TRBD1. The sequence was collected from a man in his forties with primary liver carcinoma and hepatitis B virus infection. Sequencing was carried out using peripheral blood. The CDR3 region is CASSQAGQGGNRPQHF. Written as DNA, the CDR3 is TGCGCCAGCAGCCAGGCGGGACAGGGGGGCAATCGGCCCCAGCATTTT.